Shown below are 10 T cell receptor beta chains from a single sample sequenced in a study of blood T cell repertoires in COVID-19. Sequencing used immunoSEQ multiplex PCR; TCRdb keeps in-frame clones, though not all of them. The sample records some 270,000 clones, 70% to 85% being singletons. Sequenced: peripheral blood. The receptors derive from a human donor with COVID-19, enrolled during active disease. The donor label of this sample is uncertain.

The J gene is TRBJ2-7, the V gene TRBV5-8, with TRBD1 matching 8 bases. The V and J ends lost 6 bases and 7 bases, in that order; junction bases with no gene match: 12. Looked up from germline, CDR1 is SGHTS and CDR2 is YDEGEE. The CDR3 runs to 14 residues. CDR3 protein: CASTTTPRGQEQYF. As DNA, the CDR3 is TGTGCCAGCACCACCACCCCCAGGGGGCAGGAGCAGTACTTC.

J is TRBJ1-2 and V is TRBV30; D is unclear. CDR1 and CDR2 from the germline V gene are GTSNPN and SVGIG (reference sequence). The CDR3 has 13 amino acids. Trimming shortened V by 5 bases and J by 2 bases, and 12 bases separated the two germline ends. CDR3 DNA sequence: TGTGCCTGGGCCCCGGGTAGAAACTATGGCTACACCTTC. It encodes CAWAPGRNYGYTF.

The chain combines TRBV28 with TRBJ2-2; 9 bases map to TRBD1. The CDR3 extends over 16 amino acids. V trimming: 3 bases; J trimming: 7 bases; junction bases outside the gene matches: 9. Looked up from germline, CDR1 is MDHEN and CDR2 is SYDVKM. The CDR3 nucleotides read TGTGCCAGCAGTTTTCAGGGGGCGGACAGGGGCGGGGAGCTGTTTTTT. Protein: CASSFQGADRGGELFF.

The genes are TRBV5-1 and TRBJ1-1; 10 bases are shared with TRBD1. J gave up 5 bases and V 6 bases, and 13 bases lay outside the gene matches. The CDR3 has 16 amino acids. Germline loops: CDR1 SGHRS, CDR2 YFSETQ. The CDR3 sequence is CASILQPTGGPTEAFF. The DNA of the CDR3 is TGCGCCAGCATCCTACAACCGACAGGGGGCCCGACTGAAGCTTTCTTT.

V gene TRBV5-1 combines with J gene TRBJ2-7; 7 nucleotides line up with TRBD1. V shed 1 base, J shed 2 bases, and the junction held 6 bases outside the gene matches. The CDR3 extends over 15 amino acids. The germline CDR1 and CDR2 sequences are SGHRS and YFSETQ. The CDR3 region has the DNA TGCGCCAGCAGCTTGTCACCGGGACAGCCCTACGAGCAGTACTTC. Translation gives CASSLSPGQPYEQYF.

This chain uses TRBV18 with TRBJ2-7, with D perhaps matching TRBD1 (6 bases). The CDR3 is 13 amino acids. Germline V gives CDR1 KGHSH, CDR2 LQKENI. V was clipped by 0 bases and J by 5 bases, with 8 bases between them. CDR3 loop: CASSPPGTNEQYF. Here the CDR3 DNA reads TGTGCCAGCTCACCACCGGGGACAAACGAGCAGTACTTC.

The chain has TRBV7-3 and TRBJ1-4; D is perhaps TRBD1 (6 bases). CDR1 and CDR2 (germline): SGHTA, FQGTGA. The ends were cut back, 5 bases at V and 5 bases at J, with 12 bases in the middle. The CDR3 length is 14 residues. The CDR3 nucleotides are TGTGCCAGCAGCCCCCGGACAGACAATGAAAAACTGTTTTTT. Protein sequence: CASSPRTDNEKLFF.

This chain links TRBV5-6 with TRBJ2-7; no reliable D call. CDR1 SGHDT and CDR2 YYEEEE come from the germline V gene. V lost 0 bases, J lost 0 bases, and 4 bases lay in between. The CDR3 is 13 residues long. DNA for the CDR3: TGTGCCAGCAGCTTGGCTTTCTCCTACGAGCAGTACTTC. Translating it yields CASSLAFSYEQYF.

This clone was recorded once. The V and J genes are TRBV4-1 and TRBJ1-2; D gene uncertain. In germline, CDR1 is MGHRA, CDR2 YSYEKL. The CDR3 is 15 amino acids. The V and J ends lost 2 bases and 7 bases respectively, with 17 bases between them. CDR3 sequence: CASSQTTLLFRGYTF. The CDR3 region has the DNA TGCGCCAGCAGCCAAACTACGCTTTTATTTCGTGGCTACACCTTC.

The chain carries TRBV19 and TRBJ1-5, with 7 nucleotides matching TRBD1. This CDR3 spans 15 amino acids. Germline V gene data show CDR1 as LNHDA and CDR2 as SQIVND (reference sequence). V was pared by 5 bases and J by 6 bases, with 10 bases of the junction left unmatched. In DNA form, the CDR3 reads TGTGCCAGTAGTTTGACGACAGGGACAACTCAGCCCCAGCATTTT. Translating it yields CASSLTTGTTQPQHF.